Following are 28 T cell receptor beta chains from one sample sequenced in a study of T cells in Graves' hyperthyroidism and ophthalmopathy. TCR beta CDR3 regions were amplified from RNA. The primer set for the first-round RT-PCR of the TCR CDR3 was HTBI. TCRdb called the multiplex PCR reads again in MiXCR, with one record for every CDR3 protein. The table lists about 680,000 distinct CDR3 sequences, approximately 40% of them singletons. Sample: blood. Receptors originate from a woman in her 40s with Graves' hyperthyroidism.

The V call is TRBV29-1, the J call TRBJ1-1; possible D gene TRBD1, 6 bases. This CDR3 is built from 11 residues. Germline lookup yields CDR1 SQVTM and CDR2 ANQGSEA. V lost 4 bases and J 7 bases, leaving 10 bases between the germline ends. The CDR3 loop is CSVGGTYEAFF. CDR3 nucleotide sequence: TGCAGCGTTGGCGGGACATATGAAGCTTTCTTT.

This clonotype was counted between two and nine times. The chain uses TRBV27 and TRBJ1-6; TRBD1 might be the D (6 bases). This CDR3 spans 14 amino acids. V was shortened by 5 bases and J by 6 bases, with 11 bases between the two germline ends. CDR1 is MNHEY and CDR2 is SMNVEV in the germline V gene (reference sequence). This CDR3 reads CASSRTAGNSPLHF. The CDR3 region has the DNA TGTGCCAGCAGTAGGACAGCGGGTAATTCACCCCTCCACTTT.

In the case of this clonotype: This may stem from a read error, because a much larger clone lies one nucleotide away. The chain combines TRBV20-1 with TRBJ1-5, with TRBD1 matching 7 bases. Germline CDR1 is DFQATT and CDR2 is SNEGSKA (reference sequence). The CDR3 runs to 15 residues. CDR3 sequence (DNA): TGCAGTGCTAGAGATCAAGGGGGCCCTGCTCAGCCCGAGCATTTT. The encoded protein is CSARDQGGPAQPEHF.

The chain is built from TRBV2 and TRBJ2-5, with 9 bases identical to TRBD1. The V gene's germline CDR1 is SNHLY and CDR2 FYNNEI. The CDR3 sequence is 11 residues long. The CDR3 loop is CGGQGKETQYF. CDR3 nucleotide sequence: TGTGGCGGACAGGGGAAAGAGACCCAGTACTTC. Filled out from reference TRBV2 and TRBJ2-5, the complete variable domain reads EPEVTQTPSHQVTQMGQEVILRCVPISNHLYFYWYRQILGQKVEFLVSFYNNEISEKSEIFDDQFSVERPDGSNFTLKIRSTKLEDSAMYFCGGQGKETQYFGPGTRLLVL.

The chain employs TRBV5-1 and TRBJ1-4, with D perhaps matching TRBD1 (6 bases). The germline V gene encodes CDR1 SGHRS and CDR2 YFSETQ. V was trimmed by 7 bases and J by 6 bases, leaving 13 bases between them. The CDR3 is 13 amino acids. The CDR3 region has the DNA TGCGCCAGCTCCATCAGGGGAGATGAAAAACTGTTTTTT. It yields the protein CASSIRGDEKLFF.

This clonotype was counted ten times or more. This CDR3 reads CSASHVGGYGEQYF. The CDR3 bases are TGCAGTGCTAGTCACGTGGGGGGGTACGGCGAGCAGTACTTC. V and J are TRBV20-1 and TRBJ2-7, with TRBD2 identical over 7 bases. The CDR3 extends over 14 amino acids. Losses at the gene ends were 3 bases for V and 6 bases for J; bases not matched to a gene: 11. Germline-derived CDR1 and CDR2 are DFQATT and SNEGSKA (reference sequence).

This sequence joins TRBV10-3 and TRBJ1-5; possible D gene TRBD1, 6 bases. Germline CDR1 ENHRY, CDR2 SYGVKD. V was cut by 3 bases and J by 2 bases, with 14 bases left in between. The CDR3 is 16 amino acids. The CDR3 spells CAISEVQGGGNQPQHF. In DNA form, the CDR3 reads TGTGCCATCAGTGAAGTACAGGGAGGCGGCAATCAGCCCCAGCATTTT.

Comments on this clonotype: A junction end diverges from the germline sequence, so it may reflect a read error. The chain uses TRBV29-1 and TRBJ1-2; 7 bases are shared with TRBD1. The CDR3 is 9 residues long. CDR1 SQVTM and CDR2 ANQGSEA come from the germline V gene. CDR3 residues: CSGRDSYSF. The CDR3 bases are TGCAGCGGCCGGGACAGCTACTCCTTC.

This clonotype was seen ten or more times. The chain recombines TRBV12-3 or TRBV12-4 with TRBJ1-2, with D possibly matching TRBD1 (5 bases). This CDR3 is built from 13 residues. Trimming took off 7 bases at V and 6 bases at J, with 15 bases between the two ends. CDR3 in amino acids: CASTRQSGNGYTF. The CDR3 bases are TGTGCCAGCACCCGACAGTCTGGCAATGGCTACACCTTC.

The V call is TRBV4-3, the J call TRBJ2-2; the match to TRBD1 covers 7 bases. The CDR3 runs to 14 residues. The V segment lost 8 bases and the J segment 7 bases; nucleotides outside the gene matches: 10. The germline V gene has CDR1 LGHNA and CDR2 YSLEER. For the CDR3, the DNA is TGCGCCAGCGCCGACAGGGTCCAAGACGGGGAGCTGTTTTTT. Protein product: CASADRVQDGELFF.

This clonotype was detected a few times. V gene TRBV6-6 combines with J gene TRBJ1-4, with D possibly matching TRBD1 (6 bases). V was cut by 5 bases and J by 8 bases, with 18 bases left in between. The CDR3 extends over 15 amino acids. Germline-derived CDR1 and CDR2 are MNHNY and SVGAGI (reference sequence). CDR3 bases: TGTGCCAGCAGTCCTCGAGGGGGGAAGGAAGAAAAACTGTTTTTT. Translated, it gives CASSPRGGKEEKLFF.

This clonotype was counted ten times or more. The chain couples TRBV7-8 to TRBJ1-6; D is uncertain. CDR1 and CDR2 (germline): SGHVS, FQNEAQ. The CDR3 has 14 amino acids. Trimming left V 1 base short and J 5 bases short, with 6 bases between. The CDR3 DNA reads TGTGCCAGCAGCTTAGGGGATAATAATTCACCCCTCCACTTT. Protein product: CASSLGDNNSPLHF.

This clonotype was seen many times. The CDR3 sequence: CASSLSPQVTGELFF. CDR3 in DNA: TGTGCCAGCAGCTTATCTCCCCAGGTCACCGGGGAGCTGTTTTTT. This chain uses TRBV7-9 with TRBJ2-2; D remains unclear. Germline V lookup: CDR1 SEHNR, CDR2 FQNEAQ (reference sequence). The CDR3 loop spans 15 amino acids. V lost 2 bases, J lost 4 bases, and 11 bases lay in between.

Regarding this clonotype: An end of the junction does not agree with germline; a read error may underlie this. The chain has TRBV29-1 and TRBJ1-1; 7 positions agree with TRBD1. This CDR3 is 12 amino acids long. The germline gives CDR1 SQVTM, CDR2 ANQGSEA. The CDR3 is CSLGQINTEAFF. CDR3 sequence (DNA): TGCAGCTTGGGACAGATAAACACTGAAGCCTTCTTT.

In its sample, this clonotype was seen a few times. This chain uses TRBV10-3 with TRBJ1-2; D unclear. Trimming pared 10 bases from V and 2 bases from J, leaving 11 bases between. The CDR3 has 12 amino acids. CDR1 and CDR2 (germline): ENHRY, SYGVKD. The CDR3 loop is CATGRTNYGYTF. In DNA, the CDR3 is TGTGCCACGGGGAGGACCAACTATGGCTACACCTTC.

The CDR3 is CATNRLDYEQYF. The CDR3 bases are TGTGCCACAAACCGACTAGACTACGAGCAGTACTTC. The rearrangement links TRBV6-2 or TRBV6-3 to TRBJ2-7, with D possibly being TRBD2 (6 bases). Germline CDR1 reads MNHEY; CDR2 reads SVGEGT. The CDR3 loop spans 12 amino acids. V was cut by 10 bases and J by 3 bases, with 13 bases left in between.

The J gene is TRBJ1-1, the V gene TRBV6-1; the match to TRBD1 covers 7 bases. Losses at the gene ends were 3 bases for V and 4 bases for J; bases not matched to a gene: 11. The CDR3 consists of 16 residues. Germline values: CDR1 MNHNS, CDR2 SASEGT. The CDR3 region is CASSEAGGVPSTEAFF. In DNA, the CDR3 is TGTGCCAGCAGTGAGGCAGGGGGGGTTCCGAGCACTGAAGCTTTCTTT.

This clonotype has at least ten counts. The chain employs TRBV7-8 and TRBJ1-4, with 9 nucleotides matching TRBD1. Unmatched junction bases numbered 7, after V lost 5 bases and J lost 6 bases. CDR3 size: 15 residues. Germline CDR1 reads SGHVS; CDR2 reads FQNEAQ. CDR3 in amino acids: CASSLWDRVYEKLFF. Written as DNA, the CDR3 is TGTGCCAGCAGCCTCTGGGACAGGGTGTATGAAAAACTGTTTTTT.

In the case of this clonotype: Germline is not matched at one junction end, which may reflect a read error. The V and J genes are TRBV14 and TRBJ2-2, with D perhaps being TRBD1 or TRBD2 (5 bases each). The CDR3 loop spans 15 amino acids. Germline CDR1 and CDR2: SGHDN and FVKESK. The CDR3 DNA reads as TGTGCCAGCACCCCCCCAGGGTCCTTCACCGGGAAGCTGTTTTTT. Translated, it gives CASTPPGSFTGKLFF.

The rearrangement joins TRBV5-1 to TRBJ2-7; weak D call: TRBD2 (5 bases). The CDR3 spans 14 residues. V was trimmed by 1 base and J by 9 bases, leaving 17 bases between them. Germline CDR1 is SGHRS and CDR2 is YFSETQ. CDR3 in amino acids: CASSLTSSIVGQYF. In DNA form, the CDR3 reads TGCGCCAGCAGCTTGACTAGTTCCATTGTCGGGCAGTACTTC.

Worth noting for this clonotype: This may be a read error, as it is one base from a much larger clone. J is TRBJ1-2 and V is TRBV20-1; perhaps TRBD1 as D (6 bases). CDR1 and CDR2 (germline): DFQATT, SNEGSKA (reference sequence). This CDR3 is built from 15 residues. In DNA, the CDR3 is TGCAGTACTAGTTCGGGGGCCAAGAGTAACTATGGCTACACCTTC. Encoded protein: CSTSSGAKSNYGYTF.

There are a few counts of this clonotype. For the CDR3, the DNA is TGCGCCAGCAGCCGACAGCCCGGAGGCTACACCTTC. This sequence encodes CASSRQPGGYTF. The chain employs TRBV4-1 and TRBJ1-2, with D tentatively TRBD1 (5 bases). Germline V gene sequence: CDR1 MGHRA, CDR2 YSYEKL. The CDR3 is 12 residues long. V was clipped by 4 bases and J by 8 bases, with 11 bases between them.

This clonotype was seen repeatedly, ten times or more. The J gene is TRBJ1-2, the V gene TRBV7-9; a weak D match, TRBD1 (6 bases). CDR1 SEHNR and CDR2 FQNEAQ come from the germline V gene (reference sequence). V lost 4 bases to trimming and J lost 8 bases, with 11 bases between them. This CDR3 spans 12 amino acids. The CDR3 DNA reads TGTGCCAGCAGCTACGCAGGGGAAGGCTACACCTTC. It encodes CASSYAGEGYTF.

V and J are TRBV28 and TRBJ2-2; D is uncertain. This CDR3 has 14 residues. Germline V gene sequence: CDR1 MDHEN, CDR2 SYDVKM. V gave up 7 bases and J gave up 8 bases, with 17 bases separating them. The CDR3: CASTLTLGGGELFF. The CDR3 DNA reads as TGTGCCAGCACCCTAACGCTGGGTGGGGGGGAGCTGTTTTTT.

In the case of this clonotype: Relative to the germline gene, one junction end is altered; a read error may explain this. In nucleotides, the CDR3 is TGCAGTGCTAGAGAGACGGGGGGGGACAACGTCCTGACTTTC. Amino acid sequence: CSARETGGDNVLTF. The chain couples TRBV20-1 to TRBJ2-6; 8 bases are a match to TRBD2. The CDR3 contains 14 residues. Per the germline V gene, CDR1 is DFQATT and CDR2 is SNEGSKA (reference sequence).

This clonotype was seen a handful of times. With a much larger clone just one base away, this may be a read error. The chain employs TRBV2 and TRBJ1-1, with D hard to call. CDR1 is SNHLY, CDR2 FYNNEI, per germline. The CDR3 extends over 11 amino acids. The CDR3: CAGSEQLLAFF. Here the CDR3 DNA reads TGTGCCGGCAGTGAACAGTTATTGGCTTTCTTT.

This clonotype was detected ten times or more. V gene TRBV14 combines with J gene TRBJ2-5; 7 positions match TRBD1. The CDR3 totals 13 residues. The germline CDR1 and CDR2 sequences are SGHDN and FVKESK. Trimming cost V 4 bases and J 5 bases; bases outside gene matches: 4. CDR3 nucleotides: TGTGCCAGCAGCCCCAGGGGGAAGGAGACCCAGTACTTC. As protein: CASSPRGKETQYF.

The V and J genes are TRBV20-1 and TRBJ2-7; D is undetermined. This CDR3 contains 12 residues. The V end was cut by 4 bases, the J end by 5 bases, with 12 bases between. The V gene's germline CDR1 is DFQATT and CDR2 SNEGSKA (reference sequence). CDR3 DNA: TGCAGTGCTACCCAGGATCGGCACGAGCAGTACTTC. This translates into CSATQDRHEQYF.